Listed below are T cell receptor beta chains from one sample, sequenced in a study of CD8 T cells in ankylosing spondylitis. TCRdb reprocessed the 5' RACE reads with MiXCR, giving one entry per CDR3 protein. The sample consists of 390,000 or so distinct CDR3 sequences, 20% to 25% of them appearing once. Sequencing used blood, either unsorted or a sorted T cell fraction (not recorded which). Every receptor here comes from a male donor with ankylosing spondylitis. The CDR3 runs from the conserved cysteine through the conserved F or W. A D gene is named only where the DNA matches it firmly. Clone size appears in some rows only: once, few, many, or a class for an expanded clone.

abundance	v_gene	len	j_gene	d_gene	CDR3nt	CDR3aa
few	TRBV12-3/TRBV12-4	13	TRBJ1-1	NA	TGTGCCAGCAGCGGGTACAGTAACACTGAAGCTTTCTTT	CASSGYSNTEAFF
few	TRBV11-1	18	TRBJ2-1	TRBD2	TGTGCCAGCAGCTTAGCGGCCGGGACTAGCGGGAGCTCGGGTGAGCAGTTCTTC	CASSLAAGTSGSSGEQFF
NA	TRBV11-3	11	TRBJ2-7	TRBD1	TGTGCCAGCAGCTTATCGGGACAGGTTTTCTTC	CASSLSGQVFF
NA	TRBV20-1	10	TRBJ1-1	NA	TGCAGTGCTAGGCGAGAACGAGCTTTCTTT	CSARRERAFF
few	TRBV7-8	15	TRBJ2-3	NA	TGTGCCAGCAGCTTAGGGGAGTTTAGCACAGATACGCAGTATTTT	CASSLGEFSTDTQYF
NA	TRBV29-1	13	TRBJ1-4	NA	TGCAGCGTTGAAGGTCGGACTAATGAAAAACTGTTTTTT	CSVEGRTNEKLFF
few	TRBV20-1	15	TRBJ2-6	NA	TGCAGTGCTAGCCTTCCAGTCTCTGGGGCCAACGTCCTGACTTTC	CSASLPVSGANVLTF
few	TRBV30	14	TRBJ1-5	TRBD1	TGTGCCTGGAGTGCGGACAGGGGAATGCAGCCCCAGCATTTT	CAWSADRGMQPQHF
NA	TRBV2	15	TRBJ1-1	NA	TGTGCCAGCACCGGAGATGGACAGATGAACACTGAAGCTTTCTTT	CASTGDGQMNTEAFF
NA	TRBV6-2/TRBV6-3	17	TRBJ2-1	NA	TGTGCCAGCAGTTACTCGAGGTACTCCAGCTCCTACAATGAGCAGTTCTTC	CASSYSRYSSSYNEQFF
few	TRBV6-5	13	TRBJ2-7	NA	TGTGCCAGCAGTTTCGCCAACTCCTACGAGCAGTACTTC	CASSFANSYEQYF
NA	TRBV6-1	15	TRBJ1-4	TRBD1	TGTGCCAGCAGACAACCCGGGACAGGGTCTGAAAAACTGTTTTTT	CASRQPGTGSEKLFF
NA	TRBV4-1	15	TRBJ1-1	NA	TGCGCCAGCAGCCGATTACAGGGAATGAACACTGAAGCTTTCTTT	CASSRLQGMNTEAFF
few	TRBV27	15	TRBJ2-7	NA	TGTGCCAGCAGTAGCGCGGACGGGAGCTCCTACGAGCAGTACTTC	CASSSADGSSYEQYF
NA	TRBV7-9	16	TRBJ1-3	TRBD1	TGTGCCAGCAGCAGAGACAGGGGGCTTGGTGGAAACACCATATATTTT	CASSRDRGLGGNTIYF
NA	TRBV5-1	14	TRBJ2-7	NA	TGCGCCAGCAGCTTGGAACTAAGCTCCTACGAGCAGTACTTC	CASSLELSSYEQYF
few	TRBV7-9	15	TRBJ1-4	NA	TGTGCCAGCAGCCCCCCTGGGGGTCGGGTTCAAAAACTGTTTTTT	CASSPPGGRVQKLFF
NA	TRBV12-3/TRBV12-4	12	TRBJ2-7	NA	TGTGCCAGCAGGCTCCGGTCCAACGAGCAGTACTTC	CASRLRSNEQYF
NA	TRBV19	15	TRBJ2-5	TRBD1	TGTGCCAGTAGTATAGTCACAGGGGGCGGAGAGACCCAGTACTTC	CASSIVTGGGETQYF
NA	TRBV6-6	13	TRBJ2-5	NA	TGTGCCAGCAGTTACGTCTTTAAAGAGACCCAGTACTTC	CASSYVFKETQYF
NA	TRBV15	17	TRBJ2-1	TRBD1	TGTGCCACCAGCAGAGATGTTGGGACAGGGATCTTTTATGAGCAGTTCTTC	CATSRDVGTGIFYEQFF
NA	TRBV6-2/TRBV6-3	17	TRBJ2-5	TRBD1	TGTGCCAGCAGTTCCACCAGACAGGGTACTCTCCAAGAGACCCAGTACTTC	CASSSTRQGTLQETQYF
NA	TRBV4-3	16	TRBJ2-3	TRBD1	TGCGCCAGCAGCCCCTCACGGGACAGGGATACAGATACGCAGTATTTT	CASSPSRDRDTDTQYF
NA	TRBV18	14	TRBJ2-1	TRBD2	TGTGCCAGCTCACCGGGACTAGCGGGATTTGAGCAGTTCTTC	CASSPGLAGFEQFF
NA	TRBV7-2	17	TRBJ1-4	NA	TGTGCCAGCAGCTTAGTGCCCCCCAGGGGCTCTAATGAAAAACTGTTTTTT	CASSLVPPRGSNEKLFF
NA	TRBV11-2	15	TRBJ2-7	NA	TGTGCCAGCAGCTTACTCGGGGGCTATGGGAACGAGCAGTACTTC	CASSLLGGYGNEQYF
many	TRBV11-2	16	TRBJ2-2	NA	TGTGCCAGCAGCTTAATGGGCAGGGGGAACACCGGGGAGCTGTTTTTT	CASSLMGRGNTGELFF
NA	TRBV16	13	TRBJ2-6	NA	TGTGCCAGCAGCCCGGGTGGGGCCAACGTCCTGACTTTC	CASSPGGANVLTF
few	TRBV5-1	15	TRBJ1-3	NA	TGCGCCAGCAGCTTGGAGGGGTTCTCTGGAAACACCATATATTTT	CASSLEGFSGNTIYF
NA	TRBV20-1	14	TRBJ2-1	NA	TGCAGTGCCCTAGGGACAAGTTCCTACAATGAGCAGTTCTTC	CSALGTSSYNEQFF
few	TRBV6-1	13	TRBJ1-2	NA	TGTGCCAGCAGCCCGGAATGGGGGAATGGCTACACCTTC	CASSPEWGNGYTF
NA	TRBV20-1	15	TRBJ1-1	TRBD1	TGCAGTGCCCAAAGGCCCGGGACAGTTAACACTGAAGCTTTCTTT	CSAQRPGTVNTEAFF
NA	TRBV5-1	14	TRBJ2-3	TRBD1	TGCGCCAGCAGCTCGGACAGGGACACAGATACGCAGTATTTT	CASSSDRDTDTQYF
NA	TRBV3-1	16	TRBJ1-4	TRBD1	TGTGCCAGCAGCCCGACTAACAGGGGGCTTCGCGAAAAACTGTTTTTT	CASSPTNRGLREKLFF
NA	TRBV7-8	16	TRBJ2-1	TRBD2	TGTGCCAGCAGCCCTGATCGGGCGGGAGGGCTGAATGAGCAGTTCTTC	CASSPDRAGGLNEQFF
few	TRBV9	12	TRBJ2-2	NA	TGTGCCAGCAGCCATTACACCGGGGAGCTGTTTTTT	CASSHYTGELFF
few	TRBV18	14	TRBJ2-7	TRBD2	TGTGCCAGCTCACTAGCGGGAGCAACCTACGAGCAGTACTTC	CASSLAGATYEQYF
NA	TRBV14	15	TRBJ2-1	NA	TGTGCCAGTAGAGCTAGGACCAACTCCTACAATGAGCAGTTCTTC	CASRARTNSYNEQFF
many	TRBV29-1	14	TRBJ1-2	NA	TGCAGCGTCCCCCGAGGGGGGGCTCAAGGGGGCTACACCTTC	CSVPRGGAQGGYTF
NA	TRBV5-1	14	TRBJ2-7	TRBD2	TGCGCCAGCGCAGTAGCGGGGAGCTCCTACGAGCAGTACTTC	CASAVAGSSYEQYF
NA	TRBV18	13	TRBJ1-3	NA	TGTGCCAGCTCAGGGGGAACTGGAAACACCATATATTTT	CASSGGTGNTIYF
NA	TRBV30	12	TRBJ2-7	NA	TGTGCCTGGGCCACGGGGTCCTACGAGCAGTACTTC	CAWATGSYEQYF
few	TRBV6-4	15	TRBJ2-2	NA	TGTGCCAGCTCCCCCATAGGCGGCTACACCGGGGAGCTGTTTTTT	CASSPIGGYTGELFF
NA	TRBV7-2	14	TRBJ2-5	TRBD2	TGTGCCAGCAGCGCAACTAGCGGCCAAGAGACCCAGTACTTC	CASSATSGQETQYF
few	TRBV11-2	14	TRBJ2-7	TRBD1	TGTGCCAGCAGCTTCCGACAGGGCCCTTACGAGCAGTACTTC	CASSFRQGPYEQYF
many	TRBV29-1	16	TRBJ2-1	TRBD1	TGCAGCGTTAGCTTACCAACGGGACAGGGCAGTCATGAGCAGTTCTTC	CSVSLPTGQGSHEQFF
few	TRBV29-1	15	TRBJ2-1	TRBD2	TGCAGCGTTCTCACTAGCGGGAGGCATTACAATGAGCAGTTCTTC	CSVLTSGRHYNEQFF
few	TRBV6-5	17	TRBJ2-5	TRBD2	TGTGCCAGCAGTTCCCGACTAGCGGGGCCCCCGAGGAAGACCCAGTACTTC	CASSSRLAGPPRKTQYF
few	TRBV29-1	16	TRBJ1-2	NA	TGCAGCGTTGAACCGGTCAGCCGAGTAGCTAACTATGGCTACACCTTC	CSVEPVSRVANYGYTF
NA	TRBV7-9	13	TRBJ2-7	TRBD2	TGTGCCAGGAAGCGGGAGCGCGCCTACGAGCAGTACTTC	CARKRERAYEQYF
few	TRBV2	11	TRBJ2-3	NA	TGTGCCAGCAGGGAGTGGGATACGCAGTATTTT	CASREWDTQYF
once	TRBV4-2	16	TRBJ2-1	TRBD2	TGTGCCAGCAGCCAAGAGGGGACTACCAGATACAATGAGCAGTTCTTC	CASSQEGTTRYNEQFF
NA	TRBV5-1	17	TRBJ2-1	TRBD2	TGCGCCAGCAGCTTGAGGGTGCCGACTAGCGGGAGGTGGGAGCAGTTCTTC	CASSLRVPTSGRWEQFF
NA	TRBV11-2	17	TRBJ2-2	TRBD2	TGTGCCAGCAGCTTACTTATTCCGGGACTAGCGTCCGGGGAGCTGTTTTTT	CASSLLIPGLASGELFF
NA	TRBV7-6	15	TRBJ2-7	TRBD1	TGTGCCAGCAGCTTAGACAGGGGGACCCTCTACGAGCAGTACTTC	CASSLDRGTLYEQYF
few	TRBV21-1	18	TRBJ2-7	NA	TGTGCCAGCAGATCTATTTATCCCCCAGGGACAGGGGACCACGAGCAGTACTTC	CASRSIYPPGTGDHEQYF
NA	TRBV2	13	TRBJ1-1	TRBD1	TGTGCCAGCAGGACAGGGTGGGACACTGAAGCTTTCTTT	CASRTGWDTEAFF